This TCR beta chain was recovered during a study of PD-L1 blockade in urothelial cancer. The time point was: pretreatment peripheral blood. V lost 4 bases and J lost 10; bases outside the gene matches: 8. The CDR3 spans 13 residues. CDR1 and CDR2 (germline): MGHRA, YSYEKL. TCRdb's table, derived via immunoSEQ multiplex PCR, lists solely in-frame clones and lacks some. The sample consists of approximately 50,000 clones, about 81% of them appearing once. This rearrangement joins TRBV4-1 to TRBJ1-1; 8 positions agree with TRBD1. The material was PBMCs, obtained around atezolizumab (anti-PD-L1) treatment. The sequence was obtained from a man aged 65 to 85 with urothelial cancer. CDR3: CASSRNIGTGAFF. In DNA, the CDR3 is TGCGCCAGCAGCCGGAACATTGGGACAGGAGCTTTCTTT.